This TCR beta chain is drawn from a study of post-analysis software for immune sequencing data. Germline V CDR1 and CDR2: SQVTM, ANQGSEA. CDR3 size: 14 residues. General study results and limits: TRBV5-6, TRBV5-1 and TRBV20-1 were among several TRBV segments more frequent in patients than controls. Strong same-batch co-clustering of samples appeared with F measure clustering.

Presence of unique molecular identifiers characterized the TCR beta cDNA libraries. With 1 to 10 million T cells as the source, approximately 500,000 cDNA molecules resulted. TCRdb used MiXCR to reprocess the PCR reads, holding one entry per CDR3 protein. Of 750,000 to 950,000 distinct CDR3 sequences in the sample, about 57% are singletons; the top ten hold approximately 4.4%. As regards this clonotype: Its antigen is undetermined.

The V call is TRBV29-1, the J call TRBJ2-4; weak D call: TRBD2 (5 bases). The assigned J gene may be wrong: the sequence end matches TRBJ2-7 better. The specimen sequenced was blood. The sequence derives from a girl aged 10 to 17 with multiple sclerosis. CDR3 region: CSVGGGSAIYEQYF. CDR3 in DNA: TGCAGCGTTGGAGGTGGGAGTGCGATCTACGAGCAGTACTTC.